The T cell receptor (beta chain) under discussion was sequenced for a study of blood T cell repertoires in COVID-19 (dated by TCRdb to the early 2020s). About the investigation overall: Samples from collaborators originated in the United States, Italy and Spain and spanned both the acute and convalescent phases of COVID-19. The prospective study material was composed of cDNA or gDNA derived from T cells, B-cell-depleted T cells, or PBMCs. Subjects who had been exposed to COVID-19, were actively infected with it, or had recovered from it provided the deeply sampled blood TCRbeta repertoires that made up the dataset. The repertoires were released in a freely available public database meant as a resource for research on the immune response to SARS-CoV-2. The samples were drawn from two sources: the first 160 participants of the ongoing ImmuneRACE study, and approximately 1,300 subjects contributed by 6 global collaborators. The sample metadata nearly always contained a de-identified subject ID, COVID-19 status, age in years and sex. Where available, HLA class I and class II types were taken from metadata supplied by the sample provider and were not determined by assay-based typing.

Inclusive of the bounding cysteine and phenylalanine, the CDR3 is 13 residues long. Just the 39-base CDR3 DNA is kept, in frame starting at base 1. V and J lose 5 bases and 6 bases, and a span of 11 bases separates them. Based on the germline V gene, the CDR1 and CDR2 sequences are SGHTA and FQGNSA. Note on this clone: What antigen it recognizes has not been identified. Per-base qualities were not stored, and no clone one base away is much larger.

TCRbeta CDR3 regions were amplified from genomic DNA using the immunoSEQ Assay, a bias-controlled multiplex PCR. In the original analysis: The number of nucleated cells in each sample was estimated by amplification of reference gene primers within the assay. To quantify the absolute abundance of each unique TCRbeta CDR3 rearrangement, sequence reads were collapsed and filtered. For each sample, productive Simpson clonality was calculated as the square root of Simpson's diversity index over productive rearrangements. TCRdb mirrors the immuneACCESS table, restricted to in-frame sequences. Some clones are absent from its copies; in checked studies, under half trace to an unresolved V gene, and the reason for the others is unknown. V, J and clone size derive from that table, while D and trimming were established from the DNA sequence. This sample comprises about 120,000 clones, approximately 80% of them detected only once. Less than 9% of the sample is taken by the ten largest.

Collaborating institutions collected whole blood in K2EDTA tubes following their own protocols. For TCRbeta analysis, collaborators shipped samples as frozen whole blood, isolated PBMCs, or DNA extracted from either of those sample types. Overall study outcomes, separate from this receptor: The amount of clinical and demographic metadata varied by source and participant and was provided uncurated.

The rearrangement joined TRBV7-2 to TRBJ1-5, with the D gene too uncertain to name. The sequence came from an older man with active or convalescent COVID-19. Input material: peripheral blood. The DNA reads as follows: TGTGCCAGCAGCCATAATTCAGGTCAGCCCCAGCATTTT. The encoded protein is CASSHNSGQPQHF.